The 12 T cell receptor beta chains in this list originate from one sample, sequenced in a study of Graves' ophthalmopathy and Graves' hyperthyroidism. RNA transcripts were the source from which TCR beta CDR3 regions were amplified. Following a first-round RT-PCR that used HTBI primers, a second-round multiplex PCR was carried out. A single record per CDR3 protein comes from TCRdb applying MiXCR to the multiplex PCR reads. The table shows over 500,000 distinct CDR3 sequences, with approximately 22% occurring only once. Sequencing used peripheral blood. The receptors were sampled from a woman younger than 35 with stable Graves' hyperthyroidism. Some clones in this sample may be carry-over from other donors' samples.

This clonotype was seen ten or more times. The chain is built from TRBV6-1 and TRBJ1-5; no clear D. V was shortened by 4 bases and J by 8 bases, with 15 bases between the two germline ends. The CDR3 is 14 residues long. Germline V gene data show CDR1 as MNHNS and CDR2 as SASEGT. The CDR3 DNA follows: TGTGCCAGCAGTGCCCGCCCGGCGCTTGAGCCCCAGCATTTT. It is translated as CASSARPALEPQHF.

This clonotype was detected only a few times. The J gene is TRBJ2-5, the V gene TRBV25-1; D is uncertain. V was pared by 2 bases and J by 7 bases, with 11 bases between. The CDR3 consists of 13 residues. Germline CDR1 and CDR2: MGHDK and SYGVNS. The CDR3 is CASSETAPGTQYF. As DNA, the CDR3 is TGTGCCAGCAGTGAAACAGCTCCCGGGACCCAGTACTTC. Using reference TRBV25-1 and TRBJ2-5 for the parts outside the CDR3, the full variable domain is EADIYQTPRYLVIGTGKKITLECSQTMGHDKMYWYQQDPGMELHLIHYSYGVNSTEKGDLSSESTVSRIRTEHFPLTLESARPSHTSQYLCASSETAPGTQYFGPGTRLLVL.

This clonotype was detected many times. The rearrangement links TRBV20-1 to TRBJ1-5; D is ambiguous. Germline loops: CDR1 DFQATT, CDR2 SNEGSKA (reference sequence). The CDR3 has 14 amino acids. Trimming left V 5 bases short and J 4 bases short, with 15 bases between. The CDR3 DNA sequence: TGCAGTGCTCGGTTGAGGAACCGAAATCAGCCCCAGCATTTT. It translates to CSARLRNRNQPQHF.

This sequence joins TRBV7-8 and TRBJ1-5, with unresolved D. Trimming left V 4 bases short and J 6 bases short, with 16 bases between. The CDR3 is 15 amino acids. CDR1 is SGHVS and CDR2 is FQNEAQ in the germline V gene. CDR3 sequence reads: CASSSSRPAGQPQHF. The CDR3 coding sequence is TGTGCCAGCAGCTCCAGTAGGCCGGCAGGTCAGCCCCAGCATTTT.

The V and J genes are TRBV2 and TRBJ2-5; D is uncertain. The CDR3 runs to 13 residues. Germline CDR1 SNHLY, CDR2 FYNNEI. V lost 6 bases and J 1 base, leaving 9 bases between the germline ends. CDR3 nucleotides: TGTGCCAGCAGCGACTGGTCCCAAGAGACCCAGTACTTC. It encodes CASSDWSQETQYF. The full variable domain, in which reference TRBV2 and TRBJ2-5 provide the parts outside the CDR3, is EPEVTQTPSHQVTQMGQEVILRCVPISNHLYFYWYRQILGQKVEFLVSFYNNEISEKSEIFDDQFSVERPDGSNFTLKIRSTKLEDSAMYFCASSDWSQETQYFGPGTRLLVL.

This clonotype has a count of ten or more. The J gene is TRBJ1-5, the V gene TRBV15, with a tentative D call TRBD1 (5 bases). The length of the CDR3 is 13 residues. V lost 4 bases, J lost 3 bases, and 7 bases lay in between. Germline values: CDR1 LNHNV, CDR2 YYDKDF (reference sequence). CDR3 DNA sequence: TGTGCCACCAGCACAGGGTCCAATCAGCCCCAGCATTTT. Translating it yields CATSTGSNQPQHF.

This clonotype was detected many times. One junction end does not reproduce the germline sequence, and a read error may be involved. The chain employs TRBV6-5 and TRBJ1-5; D remains unclear. Germline V gene lookup returns CDR1 MNHEY and CDR2 SVGAGI. CDR3 length equals 13 residues. The CDR3 is CASSDSYNQPQHF. The DNA for the CDR3 is TGTGCCAGCAGTGACTCATACAATCAGCCCCAGCATTTT.

This clonotype was observed many times. The rearrangement links TRBV6-5 to TRBJ2-2, with D uncertain. There are 13 residues in the CDR3. CDR1 is MNHEY and CDR2 is SVGAGI in the germline V gene. V was trimmed by 4 bases and J by 6 bases, leaving 9 bases between them. This CDR3 reads CASSFIGSGELFF. CDR3 coding DNA: TGTGCCAGCAGTTTTATAGGGTCCGGGGAGCTGTTTTTT.

This clonotype was counted a few times. A much more abundant neighbour one base away suggests this may be a read error. V gene TRBV11-2 combines with J gene TRBJ1-6; 7 nucleotides align to TRBD1. Germline CDR1 is SGHAT and CDR2 is FQNNGV. This CDR3 comprises 14 residues. The CDR3: CASSPDRTFSTLHF. In DNA, the CDR3 is TGTGCCAGCAGCCCGGACAGGACCTTTTCAACCCTCCACTTT.

The table lists this clonotype with many counts. The chain is built from TRBV5-6 and TRBJ2-7; 7 bases agree with TRBD1. The CDR3 covers 15 residues. The J segment lost 3 bases and the V segment lost 3 bases, leaving 9 bases of the junction unmatched. CDR1 and CDR2 from the germline V gene are SGHDT and YYEEEE. CDR3: CASSSLQQGVYEQYF. DNA of the CDR3: TGTGCCAGCAGCTCCCTTCAGCAGGGGGTCTACGAGCAGTACTTC.

The chain couples TRBV12-3 or TRBV12-4 to TRBJ1-6; a weak D match, TRBD1 (6 bases). The CDR3 consists of 14 residues. The V end was cut by 6 bases, the J end by 8 bases, with 14 bases between. CDR3 sequence: CASSGGGGYSPLHF. The CDR3 nucleotides read TGTGCCAGCAGCGGGGGGGGCGGTTATTCACCCCTCCACTTT.

In its sample, this clonotype was seen many times. As DNA, the CDR3 is TGCAGTGCTAGGTCGGGACAGGGGACCTACGAGCAGTACTTC. This gives the protein CSARSGQGTYEQYF. V gene TRBV20-1 combines with J gene TRBJ2-7, with 10 bases identical to TRBD1. The germline V gene encodes CDR1 DFQATT and CDR2 SNEGSKA (reference sequence). This CDR3 is 14 amino acids long. Trimming removed 3 bases from V and 2 bases from J; junction bases left unmatched: 4.